These 20 T cell receptor beta chains share one sample of origin, sequenced in a study of blood T cell repertoires in COVID-19. Method: immunoSEQ multiplex PCR; TCRdb's copy keeps in-frame clones and lacks some. The sample carries about 37,000 clones, approximately 87% recorded once. Material for sequencing was peripheral blood. These receptors were taken from a human donor in a cohort sampled during active COVID-19.

CDR3 DNA: TGTGCCAGCAGCTCTTTCCAGTTCGAAAAACTGTTTTTT. This translates into CASSSFQFEKLFF. The J gene is TRBJ1-4, the V gene TRBV5-5, with D hard to call. CDR3 size: 13 residues. CDR1 and CDR2 (germline): SGHKS, YYEKEE (reference sequence). V lost 3 bases to trimming and J lost 8 bases, with 11 bases between them.

In its sample, this clone was seen once. A junction end diverges from the germline sequence, so it may reflect a read error. This chain connects TRBV28 to TRBJ2-5; 10 bases fit TRBD2. The CDR3 is 15 residues long. The germline V gene encodes CDR1 MDHEN and CDR2 SYDVKM. The CDR3: CASNLLAGTQETQYF. CDR3 DNA: TGTGCCAGCAATTTACTAGCGGGGACCCAAGAGACCCAGTACTTC.

This sequence joins TRBV5-6 and TRBJ2-1; weak D call: TRBD1 (6 bases). The CDR3 consists of 12 residues. The germline V gene has CDR1 SGHDT and CDR2 YYEEEE. The V end lost 1 base, the J end lost 9 bases, and 8 bases lay between the germline ends. The CDR3 sequence: CASSLRGIEQFF. The DNA for the CDR3 is TGTGCCAGCAGCTTGAGGGGGATTGAGCAGTTCTTC.

This chain links TRBV28 with TRBJ1-4; a possible D gene is TRBD1 (5 bases). CDR1 and CDR2 (germline): MDHEN, SYDVKM. The CDR3 covers 16 residues. V lost 5 bases, J lost 0 bases, and 13 bases lay in between. CDR3 in amino acids: CASSPTPQATNEKLFF. The CDR3 bases are TGTGCCAGCAGTCCCACCCCACAGGCAACTAATGAAAAACTGTTTTTT.

The chain links TRBV7-3 to TRBJ1-2, with 7 bases identical to TRBD1. CDR1 and CDR2 from the germline V gene are SGHTA and FQGTGA. The CDR3 is 14 residues long. V was clipped by 4 bases and J by 3 bases; unmatched bases: 5. The DNA for the CDR3 is TGTGCCAGCAGCTCAACAACAGGGGACTATGGCTACACCTTC. Amino acids: CASSSTTGDYGYTF.

V and J are TRBV5-4 and TRBJ2-3; 15 bases align to TRBD2. The CDR3 is 19 residues long. V was clipped by 4 bases and J by 0 bases; unmatched bases: 9. CDR1 is SGHNT, CDR2 YYREEE, per germline (reference sequence). The CDR3 region is CASSLWTSGGVVSTDTQYF. The CDR3 bases are TGTGCCAGCAGCCTGTGGACTAGCGGGGGGGTCGTTAGCACAGATACGCAGTATTTT.

The genes are TRBV24-1 and TRBJ2-5; TRBD1 might be the D (6 bases). Trimming stripped 8 bases from V and 2 bases from J, with 14 bases between. CDR3 length: 14 residues. CDR1 is KGHDR and CDR2 is SFDVKD in the germline V gene. As DNA, the CDR3 is TGTGCCACCATACAGGGTGTTGGTCAAGAGACCCAGTACTTC. Translated: CATIQGVGQETQYF.

The chain links TRBV9 to TRBJ1-3; no firm D call. Germline lookup yields CDR1 SGDLS and CDR2 YYNGEE. V was shortened by 3 bases and J by 1 base, with 8 bases between the two germline ends. The CDR3 has 14 amino acids. The CDR3 nucleotides read TGTGCCAGCAGCGCCACGGTATCTGGAAACACCATATATTTT. It specifies CASSATVSGNTIYF.

The chain has TRBV2 and TRBJ1-5; D is undetermined. CDR3 length: 14 residues. Looked up from germline, CDR1 is SNHLY and CDR2 is FYNNEI. V lost 6 bases and J 0 bases, leaving 9 bases between the germline ends. This CDR3 is CASSRGNSNQPQHF. Here the CDR3 DNA reads TGTGCCAGCAGCCGGGGAAATAGCAATCAGCCCCAGCATTTT. The full variable domain, rest sourced from reference TRBV2 and TRBJ1-5, is EPEVTQTPSHQVTQMGQEVILRCVPISNHLYFYWYRQILGQKVEFLVSFYNNEISEKSEIFDDQFSVERPDGSNFTLKIRSTKLEDSAMYFCASSRGNSNQPQHFGDGTRLSIL.

The chain joins TRBV5-4 to TRBJ2-5; TRBD2 agrees at 13 bases. Germline trimming cut 9 bases from V and 9 bases from J; bases unmatched to any gene: 8. Germline CDR1 is SGHNT and CDR2 is YYREEE (reference sequence). This CDR3 has 13 residues. The CDR3 is CAIRTSGGVAQYF. The DNA for the CDR3 is TGTGCCATCAGGACTAGCGGGGGCGTGGCCCAGTACTTC.

This clone has a handful of counts. The rearrangement joins TRBV7-2 to TRBJ2-7; D is uncertain. CDR3 length: 13 amino acids. Trimming stripped 11 bases from V and 0 bases from J, with 14 bases between. Germline CDR1 SGHTA, CDR2 FQGNSA. The CDR3 loop is CAAGDTSSYEQYF. CDR3 sequence (DNA): TGTGCCGCCGGAGATACGAGCTCCTACGAGCAGTACTTC. The full variable domain, completed using reference TRBV7-2 and TRBJ2-7, is GAGVSQSPSNKVTEKGKDVELRCDPISGHTALYWYRQSLGQGLEFLIYFQGNSAPDKSGLPSDRFSAERTGGSVSTLTIQRTQQEDSAVYLCAAGDTSSYEQYFGPGTRLTVT.

Here the CDR3 reads CASTGGITDTQYF. In DNA, the CDR3 is TGTGCCAGTACAGGGGGCATCACAGATACGCAGTATTTT. The chain combines TRBV10-3 with TRBJ2-3, with 9 positions matching TRBD1. V gave up 10 bases and J gave up 2 bases; unmatched junction bases: 4. Germline CDR1 is ENHRY and CDR2 is SYGVKD. This CDR3 spans 13 amino acids.

This chain links TRBV11-2 with TRBJ2-7, with D maybe TRBD1 (6 bases). Germline CDR1 SGHAT, CDR2 FQNNGV. V was trimmed by 2 bases and J by 3 bases, leaving 11 bases between them. The CDR3 spans 14 residues. The CDR3 nucleotides are TGTGCCAGCAGCTTAAGCCAGGGGTACTACGAGCAGTACTTC. Its translation is CASSLSQGYYEQYF.

The chain joins TRBV7-3 to TRBJ2-7, with D possibly being TRBD1 (5 bases). CDR3 length: 18 amino acids. Between the trimmed V and J ends, which lost 1 base and 5 bases, there was a span of 24 bases. Germline V gene sequence: CDR1 SGHTA, CDR2 FQGTGA. In DNA form, the CDR3 reads TGTGCCAGCAGCTTAAGAGGTTTTGCGGCAGGGTCCCGGCACGAGCAGTACTTC. This translates into CASSLRGFAAGSRHEQYF.

The chain carries TRBV12-3 or TRBV12-4 and TRBJ2-5; D gene uncertain. Trimming removed 6 bases from V and 6 bases from J, with 5 bases in between. There are 10 residues in the CDR3. DNA of the CDR3: TGTGCCAGCAGCCTTAAGACCCAGTACTTC. This codes for CASSLKTQYF.

The chain employs TRBV19 and TRBJ2-3; maybe TRBD1 (5 bases). The CDR3 spans 14 residues. From germline, CDR1 is LNHDA and CDR2 SQIVND (reference sequence). V was pared by 3 bases and J by 3 bases, with 10 bases between. CDR3 residues: CASSMWAGTDTQYF. In DNA form, the CDR3 reads TGTGCCAGTAGTATGTGGGCAGGGACAGATACGCAGTATTTT.

The CDR3, as DNA: TGCGCCAGCTCGACAGGTAACCCCTACGAGCAGTACTTC. As protein: CASSTGNPYEQYF. The rearrangement links TRBV5-1 to TRBJ2-7, with D maybe TRBD1 (6 bases). The CDR3 has 13 amino acids. V lost 7 bases and J 2 bases, leaving 13 bases between the germline ends. CDR1 and CDR2 from the germline V gene are SGHRS and YFSETQ.

V is TRBV3-1 (or the pseudogene TRBV3-2) and J is TRBJ2-7; 9 nucleotides align to TRBD1. CDR3 size: 16 residues. The junction had 10 bases not matched to a gene; V was cut back by 3 bases and J by 4 bases. Germline V gives CDR1 LGHDT, CDR2 YNNKEL (reference sequence). CDR3 sequence: CASSQATGTGKYEQYF. CDR3 in DNA: TGTGCCAGCAGCCAGGCGACCGGGACAGGGAAATACGAGCAGTACTTC.

The chain joins TRBV28 to TRBJ1-1; 9 bases are shared with TRBD1. CDR1 is MDHEN, CDR2 SYDVKM, per germline. Germline trimming cut 10 bases from V and 13 bases from J; bases unmatched to any gene: 16. The CDR3 is 13 residues long. CDR3 DNA sequence: TGTGCCACCAGGGAACAGGGGGCTGATGGAGGTTTCTTT. Its protein is CATREQGADGGFF.

The gene calls are TRBV6-2 or TRBV6-3 and TRBJ1-6; D remains ambiguous. Germline-derived CDR1 and CDR2 are MNHEY and SVGEGT. The CDR3 consists of 15 residues. V was pared by 0 bases and J by 7 bases, with 10 bases between. The CDR3: CASSYSEKLNSPLHF. The CDR3 DNA is TGTGCCAGCAGTTACTCAGAGAAGTTAAATTCACCCCTCCACTTT.